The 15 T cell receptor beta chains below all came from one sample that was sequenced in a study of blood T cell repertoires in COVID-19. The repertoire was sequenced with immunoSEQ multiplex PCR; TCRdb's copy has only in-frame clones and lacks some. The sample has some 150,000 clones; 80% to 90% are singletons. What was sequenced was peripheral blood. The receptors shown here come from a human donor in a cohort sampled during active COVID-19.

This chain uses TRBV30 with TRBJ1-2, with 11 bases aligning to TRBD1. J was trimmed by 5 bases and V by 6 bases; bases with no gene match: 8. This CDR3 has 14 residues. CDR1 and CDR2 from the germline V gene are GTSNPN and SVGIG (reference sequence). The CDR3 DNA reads TGTGCCTGCCAGGGACAGGGGGGTTTGTATGGCTACACCTTC. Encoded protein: CACQGQGGLYGYTF.

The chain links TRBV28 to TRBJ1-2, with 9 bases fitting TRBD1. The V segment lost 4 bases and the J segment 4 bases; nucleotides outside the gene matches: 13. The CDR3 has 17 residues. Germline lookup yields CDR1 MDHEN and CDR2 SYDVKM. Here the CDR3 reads CASSSMPGTGLGYGYTF. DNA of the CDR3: TGTGCCAGCAGTTCTATGCCGGGGACAGGGCTGGGCTATGGCTACACCTTC.

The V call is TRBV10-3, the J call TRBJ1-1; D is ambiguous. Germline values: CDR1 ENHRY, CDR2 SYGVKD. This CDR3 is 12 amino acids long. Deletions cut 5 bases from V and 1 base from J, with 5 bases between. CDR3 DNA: TGTGCCATCAGTTTTCAGAACACTGAAGCTTTCTTT. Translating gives CAISFQNTEAFF.

For the CDR3, the DNA is TGTGCCAGCAGTGAACTCGCAGGCACAGGGGTGTTTTTT. Protein product: CASSELAGTGVFF. The chain employs TRBV6-1 and TRBJ1-4, with 7 bases aligning to TRBD1. With V trimmed by 2 bases and J by 15 bases, 9 bases remained unmatched. This CDR3 region has 13 residues. The germline gives CDR1 MNHNS, CDR2 SASEGT.

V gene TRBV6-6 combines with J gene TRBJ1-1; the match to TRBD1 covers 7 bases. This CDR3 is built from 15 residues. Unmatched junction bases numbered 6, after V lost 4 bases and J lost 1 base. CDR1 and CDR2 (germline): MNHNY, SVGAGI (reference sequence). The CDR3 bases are TGTGCCAGCAGTTCCAGGGACAGTCAGAACACTGAAGCTTTCTTT. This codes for CASSSRDSQNTEAFF.

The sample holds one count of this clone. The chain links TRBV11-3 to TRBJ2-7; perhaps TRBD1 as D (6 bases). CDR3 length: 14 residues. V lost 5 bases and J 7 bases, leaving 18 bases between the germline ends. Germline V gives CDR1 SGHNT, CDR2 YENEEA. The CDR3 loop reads CASSGQTLLREQYF. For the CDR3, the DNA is TGTGCCAGCAGCGGACAGACGCTACTACGAGAGCAGTACTTC.

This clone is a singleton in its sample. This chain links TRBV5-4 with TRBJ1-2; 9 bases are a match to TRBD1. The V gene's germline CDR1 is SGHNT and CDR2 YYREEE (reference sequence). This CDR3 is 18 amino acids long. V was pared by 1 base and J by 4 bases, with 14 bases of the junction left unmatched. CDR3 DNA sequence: TGTGCCAGCAGCTTGAGTAATAGGGACAGGGACGGTGGCTATGGCTACACCTTC. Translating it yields CASSLSNRDRDGGYGYTF.

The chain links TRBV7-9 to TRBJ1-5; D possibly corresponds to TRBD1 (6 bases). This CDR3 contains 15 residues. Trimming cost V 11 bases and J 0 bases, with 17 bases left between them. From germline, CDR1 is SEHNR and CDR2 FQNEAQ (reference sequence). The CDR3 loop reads CAVGGAAFSNQPQHF. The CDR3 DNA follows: TGTGCCGTCGGGGGGGCAGCCTTTAGCAATCAGCCCCAGCATTTT.

The CDR3 nucleotides read TGTGCCGTCACGAGGGAAGCTGGAAACACCATATATTTT. Translated: CAVTREAGNTIYF. V usage is TRBV30 and J usage is TRBJ1-3; unclear D gene. The germline V and J ends were trimmed by 8 bases and 2 bases, with 13 bases remaining between them. From germline, CDR1 is GTSNPN and CDR2 SVGIG (reference sequence). The CDR3 loop spans 13 amino acids.

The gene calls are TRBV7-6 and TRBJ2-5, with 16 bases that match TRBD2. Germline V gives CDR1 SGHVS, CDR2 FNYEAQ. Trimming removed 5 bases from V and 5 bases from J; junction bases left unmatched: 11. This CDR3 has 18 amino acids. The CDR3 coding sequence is TGTGCCAGCAGCCCCGGGACTAGCGGGGGGGCGGTAGGTGAGACCCAGTACTTC. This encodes CASSPGTSGGAVGETQYF.

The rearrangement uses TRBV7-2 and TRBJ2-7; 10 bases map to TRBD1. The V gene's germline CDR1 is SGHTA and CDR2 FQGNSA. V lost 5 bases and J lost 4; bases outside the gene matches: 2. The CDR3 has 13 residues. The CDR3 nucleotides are TGTGCCAGCAGCAGGACAGGGGGGTACGAGCAGTACTTC. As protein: CASSRTGGYEQYF.

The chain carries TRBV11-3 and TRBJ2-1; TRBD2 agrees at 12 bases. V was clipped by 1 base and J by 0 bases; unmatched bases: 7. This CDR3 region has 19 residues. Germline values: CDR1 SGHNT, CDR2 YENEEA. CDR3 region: CASSLVWTSGASSYNEQFF. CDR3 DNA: TGTGCCAGCAGCTTAGTATGGACTAGCGGGGCTAGCTCCTACAATGAGCAGTTCTTC.

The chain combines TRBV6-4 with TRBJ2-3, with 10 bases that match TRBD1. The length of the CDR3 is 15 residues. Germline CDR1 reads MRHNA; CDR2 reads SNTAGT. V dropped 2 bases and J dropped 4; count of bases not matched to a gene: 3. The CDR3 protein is CASSDPTGGPDTQYF. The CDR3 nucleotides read TGTGCCAGCAGTGACCCGACAGGGGGCCCAGATACGCAGTATTTT.

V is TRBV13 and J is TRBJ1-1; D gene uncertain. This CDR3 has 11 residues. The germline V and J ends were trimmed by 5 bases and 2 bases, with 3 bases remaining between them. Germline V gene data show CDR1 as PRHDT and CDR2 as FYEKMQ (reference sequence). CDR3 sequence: CASSLNTEAFF. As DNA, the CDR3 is TGTGCCAGCAGCCTAAACACTGAAGCTTTCTTT.

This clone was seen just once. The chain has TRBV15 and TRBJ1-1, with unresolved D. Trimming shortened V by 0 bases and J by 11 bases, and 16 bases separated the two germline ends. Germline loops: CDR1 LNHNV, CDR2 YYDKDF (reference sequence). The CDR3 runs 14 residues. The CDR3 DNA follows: TGTGCCACCAGCAGAGATACCGAGGGAGCCGGGGCTTTCTTT. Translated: CATSRDTEGAGAFF.